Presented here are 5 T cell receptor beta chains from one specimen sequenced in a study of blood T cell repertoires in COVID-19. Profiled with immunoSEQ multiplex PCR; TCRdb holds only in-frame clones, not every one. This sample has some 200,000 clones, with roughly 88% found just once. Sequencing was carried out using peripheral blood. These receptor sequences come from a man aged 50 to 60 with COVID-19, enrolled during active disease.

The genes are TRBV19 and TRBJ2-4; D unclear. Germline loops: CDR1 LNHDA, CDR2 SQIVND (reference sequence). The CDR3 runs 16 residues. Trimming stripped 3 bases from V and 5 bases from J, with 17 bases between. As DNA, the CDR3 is TGTGCCAGTAGTATTTCTGAAACCGCCCGAGAAAACATTCAGTACTTC. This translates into CASSISETARENIQYF.

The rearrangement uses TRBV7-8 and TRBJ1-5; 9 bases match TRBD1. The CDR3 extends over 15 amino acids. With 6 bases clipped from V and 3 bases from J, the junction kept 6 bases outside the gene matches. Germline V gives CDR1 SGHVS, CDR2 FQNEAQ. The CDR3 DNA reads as TGTGCCAGCAGTCTTGGGACAGGGTACAATCAGCCCCAGCATTTT. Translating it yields CASSLGTGYNQPQHF.

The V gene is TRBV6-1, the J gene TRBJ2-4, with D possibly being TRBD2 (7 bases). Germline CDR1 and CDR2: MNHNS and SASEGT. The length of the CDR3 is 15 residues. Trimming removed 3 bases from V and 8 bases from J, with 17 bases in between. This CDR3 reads CASSDSWGGLDIQYF. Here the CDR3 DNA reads TGTGCCAGCAGTGATTCATGGGGGGGGCTGGACATTCAGTACTTC.

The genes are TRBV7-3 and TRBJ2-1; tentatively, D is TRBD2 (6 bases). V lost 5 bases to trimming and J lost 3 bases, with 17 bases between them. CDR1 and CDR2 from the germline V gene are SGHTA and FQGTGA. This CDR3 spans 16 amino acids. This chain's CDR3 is CASSLTGSLVYNEQFF. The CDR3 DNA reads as TGTGCCAGCAGCCTCACCGGGAGTCTGGTCTACAATGAGCAGTTCTTC. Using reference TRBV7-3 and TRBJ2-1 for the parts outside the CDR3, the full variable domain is GAGVSQTPSNKVTEKGKYVELRCDPISGHTALYWYRQSLGQGPEFLIYFQGTGAADDSGLPNDRFFAVRPEGSVSTLKIQRTERGDSAVYLCASSLTGSLVYNEQFFGPGTRLTVL.

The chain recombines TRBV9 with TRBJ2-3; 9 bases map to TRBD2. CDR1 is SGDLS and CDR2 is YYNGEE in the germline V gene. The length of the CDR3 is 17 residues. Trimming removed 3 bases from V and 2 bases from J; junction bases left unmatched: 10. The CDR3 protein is CASSARGGALPTDTQYF. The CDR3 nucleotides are TGTGCCAGCAGCGCCCGCGGGGGGGCTTTACCCACAGATACGCAGTATTTT.